Listed below are T cell receptor beta chains from one sample, sequenced in a study of PD-1 blockade in classical Hodgkin lymphoma. Generated by immunoSEQ multiplex PCR, the TCRdb table keeps only in-frame clones and is missing some. There are 30,000 to 40,000 clones in the sample; roughly 92% occur only once, and approximately 0.27% lies in the top ten. This specimen was CD4+ T cells from blood, taken before the fourth cycle of nivolumab. All receptors come from a human donor with classical Hodgkin lymphoma. CDR3s include the opening cysteine and the closing phenylalanine or tryptophan. D genes are given only for firm matches. Some rows mark clone size as missing; the rest say once, few, many or name a class of expanded clone.

cdr3_nt cdr3_aa j_call clone_size v_call d_call
TGTGCCAGCACCCGGACAGGGCTCTCCTACGAGCAGTACTTC CASTRTGLSYEQYF TRBJ2-7 once TRBV6-5 TRBD1
TGTGCCAGCTCACCAGGGTTTTCTGGACTAGCGGGAGTTAGTCAGTACTTC CASSPGFSGLAGVSQYF TRBJ2-7 . TRBV18 TRBD2
TGTGCCAGCAGTTACTCCCGGGACGCGGAAGCTTTCTTT CASSYSRDAEAFF TRBJ1-1 . TRBV6-5 .
TGTGCCAGCAGCTTAGCAGGGGGCTACTCTGGAAACACCATATATTTT CASSLAGGYSGNTIYF TRBJ1-3 . TRBV7-6 TRBD1
TGTGCCAGCTCACCACTCCCGACAGGGGCGGACTATGGCTACACCTTC CASSPLPTGADYGYTF TRBJ1-2 . TRBV18 TRBD1
TGTGCCAGCAGTGAAACCAAAGTCTTACCAGGGGACACTGAAGCTTTCTTT CASSETKVLPGDTEAFF TRBJ1-1 . TRBV6-1 .
TGTGCCAGCAGCTTACAGGGGAGCCGCGTCTCTGGAAACACCATATATTTT CASSLQGSRVSGNTIYF TRBJ1-3 . TRBV11-2 .
TGTGCCATCAGGGCTTCGTCCGAAGATACGCAGTATTTT CAIRASSEDTQYF TRBJ2-3 once TRBV10-3 .
TGCGCCAGCAGCTGGAGTGGAGGGTACGAGCAGTACTTC CASSWSGGYEQYF TRBJ2-7 . TRBV5-1 .
TGTGCCAGCAGTTTACTCGGGGGGACCCAGTACTTC CASSLLGGTQYF TRBJ2-5 . TRBV27 .
TGTGCCAGTAGTATAGGGTTAGCGGGAGGCTCAGAGACCCAGTACTTC CASSIGLAGGSETQYF TRBJ2-5 . TRBV19 TRBD2
TGTGCCAGCAGTCCCCTATCAAGGGGGGTCTACAATGAGCAGTTCTTC CASSPLSRGVYNEQFF TRBJ2-1 . TRBV28 .
TGCGCCAGCAGCCAAGTCGCCCGACAGGGACAGGGACACCTAGGTGCTGAAAAACTGTTTTTT CASSQVARQGQGHLGAEKLFF TRBJ1-4 . TRBV4-1 TRBD1
TGTGCCAGCAGTTCACAACGTAGCTCAGATACGCAGTATTTT CASSSQRSSDTQYF TRBJ2-3 . TRBV6-5 .